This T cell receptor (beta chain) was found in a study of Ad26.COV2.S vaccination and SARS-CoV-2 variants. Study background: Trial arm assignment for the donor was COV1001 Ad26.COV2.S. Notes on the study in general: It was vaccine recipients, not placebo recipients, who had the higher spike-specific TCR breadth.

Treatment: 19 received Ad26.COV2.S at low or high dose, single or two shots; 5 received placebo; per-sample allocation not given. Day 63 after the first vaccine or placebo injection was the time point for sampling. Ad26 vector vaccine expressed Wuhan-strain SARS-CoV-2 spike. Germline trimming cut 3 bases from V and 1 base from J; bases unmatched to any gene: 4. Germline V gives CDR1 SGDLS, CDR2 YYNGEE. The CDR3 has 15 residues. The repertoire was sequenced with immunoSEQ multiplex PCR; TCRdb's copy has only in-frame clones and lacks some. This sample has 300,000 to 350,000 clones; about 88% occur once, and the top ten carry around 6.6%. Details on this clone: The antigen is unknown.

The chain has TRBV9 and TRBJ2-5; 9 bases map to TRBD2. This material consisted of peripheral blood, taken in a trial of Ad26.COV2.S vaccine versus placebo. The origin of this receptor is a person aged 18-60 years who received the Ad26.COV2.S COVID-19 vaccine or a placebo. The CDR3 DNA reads TGTGCCAGCAGCGGGCTAGCGGGGACCCAAGAGACCCAGTACTTC. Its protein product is CASSGLAGTQETQYF.